These 14 T cell receptor beta chains were sequenced from one sample in a study of pediatric ulcerative colitis. Method: immunoSEQ multiplex PCR; TCRdb's copy keeps in-frame clones and lacks some. The profile shows about 36,000 clones, approximately 87% of them singletons. The sequenced sample was blood. These receptors originate from a girl under 18 with moderate ulcerative colitis.

This clone showed up just a few times. V gene TRBV9 combines with J gene TRBJ1-6, with 9 bases lining up with TRBD1. Germline V gene data show CDR1 as SGDLS and CDR2 as YYNGEE. V shed 4 bases and J 13 bases; nucleotides not matched to a gene: 12. This CDR3 is 15 amino acids long. Here the CDR3 reads CASSLLEDRGAPLHF. CDR3 bases: TGTGCCAGCAGCCTTTTAGAGGACAGGGGTGCGCCCCTCCACTTT.

This chain uses TRBV7-8 with TRBJ2-4, with TRBD1 identical over 7 bases. V dropped 5 bases and J dropped 1; count of bases not matched to a gene: 5. Germline CDR1 and CDR2: SGHVS and FQNEAQ. The length of the CDR3 is 15 residues. This chain's CDR3 is CASSRDRVAKNIQYF. The CDR3 coding sequence is TGTGCCAGCAGCCGCGACAGGGTGGCCAAAAACATTCAGTACTTC. The whole variable domain, remainder taken from reference TRBV7-8 and TRBJ2-4, is GAGVSQSPRYKVAKRGQDVALRCDPISGHVSLFWYQQALGQGPEFLTYFQNEAQLDKSGLPSDRFFAERPEGSVSTLKIQRTQQEDSAVYLCASSRDRVAKNIQYFGAGTRLSVL.

The chain couples TRBV2 to TRBJ2-3; maybe TRBD1 (5 bases). The CDR3 is 13 residues long. Trimming took off 4 bases at V and 6 bases at J, with 11 bases between the two ends. From germline, CDR1 is SNHLY and CDR2 FYNNEI. The CDR3 DNA follows: TGTGCCAGCAGTGCGCAGGGCTACGATACGCAGTATTTT. Protein sequence: CASSAQGYDTQYF.

The gene calls are TRBV5-4 and TRBJ2-5; 8 bases are a match to TRBD2. The germline gives CDR1 SGHNT, CDR2 YYREEE (reference sequence). The CDR3 totals 15 residues. The junction had 6 bases not matched to a gene; V was cut back by 3 bases and J by 2 bases. The CDR3 region has the DNA TGTGCCAGCAGCTCCGCTAGCGGGTTGCAAGAGACCCAGTACTTC. It translates to CASSSASGLQETQYF. The whole variable domain, filled in from reference TRBV5-4 and TRBJ2-5, reads ETGVTQSPTHLIKTRGQQVTLRCSSQSGHNTVSWYQQALGQGPQFIFQYYREEENGRGNFPPRFSGLQFPNYSSELNVNALELDDSALYLCASSSASGLQETQYFGPGTRLLVL.

The gene calls are TRBV27 and TRBJ2-1; TRBD1 matches at 7 bases. Per the germline V gene, CDR1 is MNHEY and CDR2 is SMNVEV (reference sequence). V lost 5 bases to trimming and J lost 2 bases; unmatched junction nucleotides: 6. CDR3 size: 15 residues. The CDR3 loop reads CASSPLGTAYNEQFF. DNA of the CDR3: TGTGCCAGCAGTCCACTCGGGACAGCCTACAATGAGCAGTTCTTC.

The V and J genes are TRBV7-9 and TRBJ2-6, with TRBD1 identical over 9 bases. V was clipped by 5 bases and J by 4 bases; unmatched bases: 9. The CDR3 totals 17 residues. Germline values: CDR1 SEHNR, CDR2 FQNEAQ (reference sequence). This chain's CDR3 is CASSPRTGDSGANVLTF. Here the CDR3 DNA reads TGTGCCAGCAGCCCAAGGACAGGGGATTCCGGGGCCAACGTCCTGACTTTC.

The chain combines TRBV6-5 with TRBJ2-5, with TRBD1 identical over 7 bases. Looked up from germline, CDR1 is MNHEY and CDR2 is SVGAGI. The ends lost 6 bases at V and 4 bases at J; junction bases unmatched: 5. The CDR3 has 13 residues. In DNA form, the CDR3 reads TGTGCCAGCAGACCCGGGACAGCAGAGACCCAGTACTTC. This encodes CASRPGTAETQYF.

The V gene is TRBV27, the J gene TRBJ2-7; D is ambiguous. V was pared by 7 bases and J by 2 bases, with 6 bases between. Germline lookup yields CDR1 MNHEY and CDR2 SMNVEV (reference sequence). The CDR3 consists of 11 residues. CDR3 nucleotides: TGTGCCAGCACCCCGACCTACGAGCAGTACTTC. It specifies CASTPTYEQYF.

The chain has TRBV6-5 and TRBJ2-7, with TRBD2 as a possible D gene (5 bases). V gave up 5 bases and J gave up 5 bases, with 7 bases separating them. The V gene's germline CDR1 is MNHEY and CDR2 SVGAGI. The CDR3 is 11 amino acids. The CDR3 loop is CASSAEDEQYF. CDR3 bases: TGTGCCAGCAGTGCGGAGGACGAGCAGTACTTC.

The sample holds a few counts of this clone. The rearrangement joins TRBV7-6 to TRBJ1-5; D remains unclear. The CDR3 totals 13 residues. Per the germline V gene, CDR1 is SGHVS and CDR2 is FNYEAQ. V was cut by 5 bases and J by 6 bases, with 11 bases left in between. The CDR3 DNA reads TGTGCCAGCAGCCTTATGTCGGGTCAGCCCCAGCATTTT. Translation: CASSLMSGQPQHF.

The V and J genes are TRBV6-1 and TRBJ1-2; unclear D gene. Germline assignment: CDR1 MNHNS and CDR2 SASEGT. This CDR3 is 13 amino acids long. Deletions cut 4 bases from V and 10 bases from J, with 16 bases between. This chain's CDR3 is CASSVGSESIYTF. In DNA, the CDR3 is TGTGCCAGCAGTGTGGGATCCGAGTCTATCTACACCTTC.

CDR3 nucleotides: TGTGCCAGCAGTTGGTTACCGGGACAGGGGTACGTGAGGCAGTACTTC. It codes for CASSWLPGQGYVRQYF. The rearrangement uses TRBV6-5 and TRBJ2-7, with 10 bases lining up with TRBD1. CDR1 and CDR2 from the germline V gene are MNHEY and SVGAGI. This CDR3 has 16 amino acids. The junction had 15 bases not matched to a gene; V was cut back by 4 bases and J by 9 bases.

This chain uses TRBV19 with TRBJ2-7; D may be TRBD1 (6 bases). From germline, CDR1 is LNHDA and CDR2 SQIVND (reference sequence). This CDR3 has 15 residues. The V gene lost 3 bases and the J gene lost 6 bases, with 18 bases spanning the gap. This chain's CDR3 is CASSISVLGHGEQYF. CDR3 DNA: TGTGCCAGTAGTATCTCAGTGTTGGGACACGGCGAGCAGTACTTC.

This chain uses TRBV7-3 with TRBJ1-3, with unresolved D. Trimming took off 1 base at V and 4 bases at J, with 8 bases between the two ends. Germline V gene data show CDR1 as SGHTA and CDR2 as FQGTGA. The CDR3 extends over 14 amino acids. The CDR3: CASSLNSAGNTIYF. In DNA, the CDR3 is TGTGCCAGCAGCTTAAACTCTGCGGGAAACACCATATATTTT.